This T cell receptor beta chain was sequenced during a study of blood T cell repertoires in COVID-19. Cohorts were determined from participant-reported clinical history. Recovered Cohort 3 donors showed two negative PCRs, clearance, or symptom resolution. Generated by immunoSEQ multiplex PCR, the TCRdb table keeps only in-frame clones and is missing some. The sample has 400,000 to 500,000 clones, 70% to 90% seen once. CDR3 length: 14 residues. V was trimmed by 4 bases and J by 3 bases, leaving 13 bases between them. Germline V gene lookup returns CDR1 SGHRS and CDR2 YFSETQ. The TCR originated in a woman aged 40 to 49 who had recovered from COVID-19. The chain combines TRBV5-1 with TRBJ1-2, with D perhaps matching TRBD1 (6 bases). Sequencing was done on a sample of PBMCs or T cells enriched from blood (not recorded which). The CDR3 DNA is TGCGCCAGCAGCCCCGAGGGGGGGGACTATGGCTACACCTTC. It encodes CASSPEGGDYGYTF.